This T cell receptor beta chain was identified during a study of CD8 T cells in Susac syndrome. Random hexamers primed reverse transcription of 0.5 to 1 ug RNA. Amplification of TCR beta CDR3 spanned 54 Vbeta and 13 Jbeta via immunoSEQ multiplex PCR. TCRdb itself ran the immunoSEQ multiplex PCR reads through MiXCR, one entry per CDR3 protein. The sample has 140,000 or so distinct CDR3 sequences; approximately 94% are singletons. The CDR3 has 13 amino acids. Germline V gene sequence: CDR1 SGHRS, CDR2 YFSETQ. J lost 7 bases, V lost 9 bases, and 8 bases had no gene match. J is TRBJ2-1 and V is TRBV5-1; TRBD1 matches 9 bases. The specimen was CD4+ T cells from PBMCs. The source of this sequence is a human donor with Susac syndrome. The CDR3 loop reads CATSGTGRNEQFF. As DNA, the CDR3 is TGCGCCACCTCCGGGACAGGGCGGAATGAGCAGTTCTTC.